These 20 T cell receptor beta chains were all obtained from the same sample, sequenced in a study of OX40 agonist ivuxolimab in advanced cancers. Clones were read by immunoSEQ multiplex PCR, and TCRdb kept only the in-frame ones, dropping some. Among tens of thousands of clones listed, 80% to 90% were seen once. The specimen comprised CD4+ or CD8+ T cells sorted from blood, sampled in a trial of the OX40 agonist ivuxolimab. The receptors shown here come from an adult with an advanced solid tumor such as melanoma, head and neck, liver or kidney cancer.

This chain connects TRBV4-1 to TRBJ2-5, with 10 bases matching TRBD1. Germline CDR1 is MGHRA and CDR2 is YSYEKL. After removal of 4 bases from V and 1 base from J, the junction contained 6 bases not matched to a gene. CDR3 length: 16 amino acids. CDR3 nucleotides: TGCGCCAGCAGCCGAGCCGGGACAGGGGTCCAAGAGACCCAGTACTTC. Protein product: CASSRAGTGVQETQYF.

The rearrangement uses TRBV5-1 and TRBJ2-7, with 12 bases identical to TRBD2. Germline V lookup: CDR1 SGHRS, CDR2 YFSETQ. J lost 5 bases, V lost 2 bases, and 8 bases had no gene match. This CDR3 has 16 residues. The CDR3 bases are TGCGCCAGCAGCTTTTGGTCTAGCGGGGGGGGACACGAGCAGTACTTC. This translates into CASSFWSSGGGHEQYF.

V is TRBV28 and J is TRBJ2-7; 11 bases map to TRBD1. V shed 6 bases, J shed 2 bases, and the junction held 6 bases outside the gene matches. Germline CDR1 reads MDHEN; CDR2 reads SYDVKM. This CDR3 is 15 amino acids long. The CDR3 spells CASRPGTGGPYEQYF. In DNA form, the CDR3 reads TGTGCCAGCAGACCCGGGACAGGGGGACCCTACGAGCAGTACTTC.

CDR3 DNA: TGTGCCAGCAGTCGTAGACAGTGGACGGACTATGGCTACACCTTC. This codes for CASSRRQWTDYGYTF. This chain links TRBV14 with TRBJ1-2, with D maybe TRBD1 (5 bases). Germline V lookup: CDR1 SGHDN, CDR2 FVKESK. The CDR3 extends over 15 amino acids. Trimming took off 6 bases at V and 3 bases at J, with 17 bases between the two ends. The full variable domain, rest sourced from reference TRBV14 and TRBJ1-2, is EAGVTQFPSHSVIEKGQTVTLRCDPISGHDNLYWYRRVMGKEIKFLLHFVKESKQDESGMPNNRFLAERTGGTYSTLKVQPAELEDSGVYFCASSRRQWTDYGYTFGSGTRLTVV.

This clone showed up just once. The rearrangement uses TRBV5-5 and TRBJ1-5, with D uncertain. This CDR3 is 11 amino acids long. CDR1 and CDR2 from the germline V gene are SGHKS and YYEKEE (reference sequence). V lost 4 bases and J lost 5, with 4 bases in between. CDR3 sequence reads: CASSRYQPQHF. The DNA of the CDR3 is TGTGCCAGCAGCCGTTATCAGCCCCAGCATTTT.

This clone was counted a single time. The chain has TRBV2 and TRBJ1-5; D gene ambiguous. The ends were cut back, 6 bases at V and 3 bases at J, with 12 bases in the middle. This CDR3 is built from 14 residues. CDR1 SNHLY and CDR2 FYNNEI come from the germline V gene. CDR3 sequence reads: CASSPGLINQPQHF. CDR3 nucleotides: TGTGCCAGCAGCCCCGGACTGATCAATCAGCCCCAGCATTTT.

This chain links TRBV9 with TRBJ1-4; TRBD1 is a possible D gene (5 bases). Trimming took 2 bases from V and 5 from J, leaving 13 bases between them. The CDR3 covers 15 residues. CDR1 is SGDLS and CDR2 is YYNGEE in the germline V gene. CDR3 in amino acids: CASSVGVGGNEKLFF. As DNA, the CDR3 is TGTGCCAGCAGCGTGGGGGTTGGCGGGAATGAAAAACTGTTTTTT. The whole variable domain, filled in from reference TRBV9 and TRBJ1-4, reads DSGVTQTPKHLITATGQRVTLRCSPRSGDLSVYWYQQSLDQGLQFLIQYYNGEERAKGNILERFSAQQFPDLHSELNLSSLELGDSALYFCASSVGVGGNEKLFFGSGTQLSVL.

In nucleotides, the CDR3 is TGTGCCAGCGGGACAGCTATGAACACTGAAGCTTTCTTT. Residues: CASGTAMNTEAFF. The chain recombines TRBV9 with TRBJ1-1, with 7 nucleotides matching TRBD1. CDR3 length equals 13 residues. J gave up 0 bases and V 7 bases, and 3 bases lay outside the gene matches. Germline V gene sequence: CDR1 SGDLS, CDR2 YYNGEE.

V is TRBV5-1 and J is TRBJ2-7, with 10 bases lining up with TRBD2. V gave up 2 bases and J gave up 2 bases; unmatched junction bases: 4. Germline V gene lookup returns CDR1 SGHRS and CDR2 YFSETQ. This CDR3 spans 15 amino acids. Here the CDR3 reads CASSLASGSPYEQYF. The DNA for the CDR3 is TGCGCCAGCAGCTTAGCTAGCGGGAGCCCCTACGAGCAGTACTTC.

This clone was seen just once. CDR3 in amino acids: CASSDPLTGGVRYEQYF. The CDR3 DNA is TGTGCCAGCAGTGACCCGCTGACAGGGGGTGTTCGCTACGAGCAGTACTTC. The chain links TRBV6-1 to TRBJ2-7, with 9 positions matching TRBD1. In germline, CDR1 is MNHNS, CDR2 SASEGT. V lost 3 bases to trimming and J lost 3 bases; unmatched junction nucleotides: 12. CDR3 size: 17 residues.

The chain joins TRBV5-6 to TRBJ1-5; 9 bases agree with TRBD1. The germline gives CDR1 SGHDT, CDR2 YYEEEE. Trimming removed 0 bases from V and 0 bases from J; junction bases left unmatched: 1. The length of the CDR3 is 16 residues. Here the CDR3 reads CASSLGTGDSNQPQHF. For the CDR3, the DNA is TGTGCCAGCAGCTTGGGGACAGGGGATAGCAATCAGCCCCAGCATTTT. The full variable domain, in which reference TRBV5-6 and TRBJ1-5 provide the parts outside the CDR3, is DAGVTQSPTHLIKTRGQQVTLRCSPKSGHDTVSWYQQALGQGPQFIFQYYEEEERQRGNFPDRFSGHQFPNYSSELNVNALLLGDSALYLCASSLGTGDSNQPQHFGDGTRLSIL.

This clone has just one count. The CDR3 sequence: CASSQVRDYSTDTQYF. The DNA of the CDR3 is TGCGCCAGCAGCCAAGTTCGGGACTACAGCACAGATACGCAGTATTTT. The chain carries TRBV4-1 and TRBJ2-3; 7 bases line up with TRBD2. Germline-derived CDR1 and CDR2 are MGHRA and YSYEKL. The V and J ends lost 1 base and 0 bases, in that order; junction bases with no gene match: 4. This CDR3 has 16 amino acids.

The chain is built from TRBV2 and TRBJ1-5; a weak D match, TRBD1 (5 bases). The length of the CDR3 is 12 residues. The ends were cut back, 0 bases at V and 8 bases at J, with 5 bases in the middle. Germline CDR1 and CDR2: SNHLY and FYNNEI. The CDR3 loop is CASSEAREPQHF. The CDR3 DNA sequence: TGTGCCAGCAGTGAAGCCAGGGAGCCCCAGCATTTT.

This sequence joins TRBV4-1 and TRBJ2-5; a possible D gene is TRBD2 (6 bases). The germline V gene encodes CDR1 MGHRA and CDR2 YSYEKL. The CDR3 is made up of 15 amino acids. V was trimmed by 3 bases and J by 3 bases, leaving 14 bases between them. CDR3 nucleotide sequence: TGCGCCAGCAGCCACCTTGCGGGAAATAAAGAGACCCAGTACTTC. Its translation: CASSHLAGNKETQYF.

CDR3 residues: CASSLPWGGKGGTDTQYF. The CDR3 coding sequence is TGTGCCAGCAGTTTACCTTGGGGGGGAAAGGGTGGCACAGATACGCAGTATTTT. The J gene is TRBJ2-3, the V gene TRBV28; 7 nucleotides agree with TRBD2. The CDR3 sequence is 18 residues long. V was clipped by 2 bases and J by 1 base; unmatched bases: 12. Looked up from germline, CDR1 is MDHEN and CDR2 is SYDVKM.

The rearrangement uses TRBV27 and TRBJ2-7; possibly TRBD1 for D (5 bases). The CDR3 runs to 14 residues. The V end was cut by 3 bases, the J end by 6 bases, with 15 bases between. Germline V CDR1 and CDR2: MNHEY, SMNVEV (reference sequence). CDR3 loop: CASSFQSGRSEQYF. DNA for the CDR3: TGTGCCAGCAGTTTTCAGTCAGGGCGGTCCGAGCAGTACTTC.

This chain uses TRBV19 with TRBJ1-1, with D hard to call. This CDR3 is built from 11 residues. The germline V gene encodes CDR1 LNHDA and CDR2 SQIVND (reference sequence). As DNA, the CDR3 is TGTGCGGCCGGTGGGAACACTGAAGCTTTCTTT. This gives the protein CAAGGNTEAFF.

V is TRBV10-3 and J is TRBJ2-5; TRBD1 or TRBD2 may be the D gene (5 bases each). In germline, CDR1 is ENHRY, CDR2 SYGVKD. The CDR3 is 14 amino acids. V lost 5 bases and J lost 3, with 13 bases in between. CDR3: CAISFSQGEETQYF. The CDR3 DNA reads TGTGCCATCAGTTTTAGCCAGGGAGAAGAGACCCAGTACTTC.

The J gene is TRBJ2-7, the V gene TRBV9, with D possibly being TRBD1 or TRBD2 (5 bases each). Germline V gene sequence: CDR1 SGDLS, CDR2 YYNGEE. V lost 4 bases, J lost 0 bases, and 14 bases lay in between. CDR3 size: 15 residues. Here the CDR3 reads CASSPRSGSSYEQYF. The CDR3 nucleotides are TGTGCCAGCAGCCCCCGGTCAGGGAGCTCCTACGAGCAGTACTTC. Looking up the rest from reference TRBV9 and TRBJ2-7 gives the full variable domain: DSGVTQTPKHLITATGQRVTLRCSPRSGDLSVYWYQQSLDQGLQFLIQYYNGEERAKGNILERFSAQQFPDLHSELNLSSLELGDSALYFCASSPRSGSSYEQYFGPGTRLTVT.

J is TRBJ2-1 and V is TRBV19, with D possibly matching TRBD2 (6 bases). CDR3 size: 15 residues. In germline, CDR1 is LNHDA, CDR2 SQIVND (reference sequence). Deletions cut 3 bases from V and 5 bases from J, with 14 bases between. CDR3 sequence reads: CASSMSAGPHNEQFF. CDR3 bases: TGTGCCAGTAGTATGTCCGCGGGGCCCCACAATGAGCAGTTCTTC.